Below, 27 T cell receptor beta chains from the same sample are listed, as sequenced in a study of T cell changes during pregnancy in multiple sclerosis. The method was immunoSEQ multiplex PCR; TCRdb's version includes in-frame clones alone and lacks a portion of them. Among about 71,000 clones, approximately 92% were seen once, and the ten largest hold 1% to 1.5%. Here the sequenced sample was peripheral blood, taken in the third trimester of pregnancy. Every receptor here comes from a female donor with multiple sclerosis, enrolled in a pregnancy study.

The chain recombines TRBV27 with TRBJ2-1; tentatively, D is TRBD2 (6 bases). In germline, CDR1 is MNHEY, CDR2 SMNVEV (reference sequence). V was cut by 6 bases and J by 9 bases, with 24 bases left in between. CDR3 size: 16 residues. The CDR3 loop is CASRKWDSPYAFEQFF. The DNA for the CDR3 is TGTGCCAGCAGAAAATGGGACTCCCCCTATGCTTTTGAGCAGTTCTTC.

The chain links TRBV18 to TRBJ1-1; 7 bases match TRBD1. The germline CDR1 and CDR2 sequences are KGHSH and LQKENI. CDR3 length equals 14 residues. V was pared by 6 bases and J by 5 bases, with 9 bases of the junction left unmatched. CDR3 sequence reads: CASSRGTVETEAFF. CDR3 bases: TGTGCCAGCTCCCGGGGGACAGTGGAAACTGAAGCTTTCTTT.

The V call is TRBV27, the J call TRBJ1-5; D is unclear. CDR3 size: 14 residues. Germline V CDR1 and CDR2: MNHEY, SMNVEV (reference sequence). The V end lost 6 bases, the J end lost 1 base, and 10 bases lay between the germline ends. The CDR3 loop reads CASRPLGSNQPQHF. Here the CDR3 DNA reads TGTGCCAGCAGACCCCTCGGGAGCAATCAGCCCCAGCATTTT.

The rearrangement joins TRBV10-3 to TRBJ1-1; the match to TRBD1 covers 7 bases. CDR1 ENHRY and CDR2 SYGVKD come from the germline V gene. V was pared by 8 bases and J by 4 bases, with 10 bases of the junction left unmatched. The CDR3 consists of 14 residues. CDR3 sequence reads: CAIRDRVERTEAFF. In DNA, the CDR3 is TGTGCCATCCGAGACAGGGTCGAGCGCACTGAAGCTTTCTTT.

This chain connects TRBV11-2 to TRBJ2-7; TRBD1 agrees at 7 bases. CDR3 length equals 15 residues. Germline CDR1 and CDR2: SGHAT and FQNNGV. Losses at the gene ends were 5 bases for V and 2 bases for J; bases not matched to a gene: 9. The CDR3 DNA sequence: TGTGCCAGCAGCCAAAACAATGACAGGGCCTACGAGCAGTACTTC. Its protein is CASSQNNDRAYEQYF.

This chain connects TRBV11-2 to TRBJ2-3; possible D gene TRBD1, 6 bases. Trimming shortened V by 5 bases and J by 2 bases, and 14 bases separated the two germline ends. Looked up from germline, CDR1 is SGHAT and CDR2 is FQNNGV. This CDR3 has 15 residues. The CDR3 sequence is CASSTGQQPTDTQYF. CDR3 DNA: TGTGCCAGCAGCACAGGACAGCAACCCACAGATACGCAGTATTTT.

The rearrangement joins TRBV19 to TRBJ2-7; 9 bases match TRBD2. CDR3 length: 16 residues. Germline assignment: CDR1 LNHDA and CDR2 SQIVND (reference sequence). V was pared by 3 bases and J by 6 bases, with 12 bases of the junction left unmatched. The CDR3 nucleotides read TGTGCCAGTAGTATCTTAGACGCGGGCGGGAGGGGCGAGCAGTACTTC. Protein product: CASSILDAGGRGEQYF.

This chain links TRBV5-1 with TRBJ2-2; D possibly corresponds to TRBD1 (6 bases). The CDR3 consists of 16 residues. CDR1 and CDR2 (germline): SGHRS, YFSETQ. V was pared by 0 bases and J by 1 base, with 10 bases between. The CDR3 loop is CASSLDRALNTGELFF. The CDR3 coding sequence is TGCGCCAGCAGCTTGGACAGGGCCTTGAACACCGGGGAGCTGTTTTTT.

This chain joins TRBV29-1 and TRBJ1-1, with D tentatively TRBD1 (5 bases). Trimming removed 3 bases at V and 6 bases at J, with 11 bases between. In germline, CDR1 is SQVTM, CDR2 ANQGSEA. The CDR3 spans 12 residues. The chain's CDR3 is CSVDGGSAEAFF. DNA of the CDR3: TGCAGCGTTGACGGGGGGAGTGCTGAAGCTTTCTTT.

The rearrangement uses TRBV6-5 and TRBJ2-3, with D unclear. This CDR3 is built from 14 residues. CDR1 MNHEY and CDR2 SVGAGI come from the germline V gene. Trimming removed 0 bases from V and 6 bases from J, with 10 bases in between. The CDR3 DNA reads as TGTGCCAGCAGTTACTCGAGAGGTGGGGATACGCAGTATTTT. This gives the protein CASSYSRGGDTQYF.

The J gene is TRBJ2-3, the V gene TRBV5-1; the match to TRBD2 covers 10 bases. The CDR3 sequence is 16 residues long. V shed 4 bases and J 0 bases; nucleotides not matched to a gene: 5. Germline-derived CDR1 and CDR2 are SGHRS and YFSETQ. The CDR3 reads CASSQTSGVSTDTQYF. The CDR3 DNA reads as TGCGCCAGCAGCCAAACTAGCGGGGTTAGCACAGATACGCAGTATTTT. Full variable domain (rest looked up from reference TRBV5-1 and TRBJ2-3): KAGVTQTPRYLIKTRGQQVTLSCSPISGHRSVSWYQQTPGQGLQFLFEYFSETQRNKGNFPGRFSGRQFSNSRSEMNVSTLELGDSALYLCASSQTSGVSTDTQYFGPGTRLTVL.

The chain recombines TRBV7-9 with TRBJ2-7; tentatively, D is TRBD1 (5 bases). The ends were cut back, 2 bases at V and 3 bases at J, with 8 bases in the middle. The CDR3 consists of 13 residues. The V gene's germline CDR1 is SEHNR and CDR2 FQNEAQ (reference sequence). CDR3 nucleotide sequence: TGTGCCAGCAGCTTAAGACAGAACTACGAGCAGTACTTC. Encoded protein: CASSLRQNYEQYF.

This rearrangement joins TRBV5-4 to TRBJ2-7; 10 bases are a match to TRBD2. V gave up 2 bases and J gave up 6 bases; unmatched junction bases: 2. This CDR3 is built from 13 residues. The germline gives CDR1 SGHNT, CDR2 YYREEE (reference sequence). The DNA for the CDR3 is TGTGCCAGCAGCTTCTTAGCGGGAGGCGAGCAGTACTTC. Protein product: CASSFLAGGEQYF. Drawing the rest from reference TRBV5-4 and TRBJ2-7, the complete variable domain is ETGVTQSPTHLIKTRGQQVTLRCSSQSGHNTVSWYQQALGQGPQFIFQYYREEENGRGNFPPRFSGLQFPNYSSELNVNALELDDSALYLCASSFLAGGEQYFGPGTRLTVT.

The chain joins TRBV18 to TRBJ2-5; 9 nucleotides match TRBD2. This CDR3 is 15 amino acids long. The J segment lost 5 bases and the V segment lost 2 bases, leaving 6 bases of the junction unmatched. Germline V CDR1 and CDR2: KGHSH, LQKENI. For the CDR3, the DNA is TGTGCCAGCTCACCATTGGCGGGAGGGCCGGAGACCCAGTACTTC. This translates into CASSPLAGGPETQYF.

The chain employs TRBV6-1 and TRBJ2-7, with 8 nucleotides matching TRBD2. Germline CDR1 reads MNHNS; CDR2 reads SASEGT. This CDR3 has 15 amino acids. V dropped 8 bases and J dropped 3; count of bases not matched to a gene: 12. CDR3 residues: CASRGLRREVYEQYF. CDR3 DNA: TGTGCCAGCCGGGGTTTAAGGCGGGAGGTCTACGAGCAGTACTTC.

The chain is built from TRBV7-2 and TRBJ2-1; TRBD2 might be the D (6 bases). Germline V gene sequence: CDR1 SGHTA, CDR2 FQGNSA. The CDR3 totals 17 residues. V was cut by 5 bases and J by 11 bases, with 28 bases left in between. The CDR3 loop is CASSPRNQGLNLIKQFF. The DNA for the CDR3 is TGTGCCAGCAGCCCCCGAAATCAGGGACTTAACCTAATAAAGCAGTTCTTC.

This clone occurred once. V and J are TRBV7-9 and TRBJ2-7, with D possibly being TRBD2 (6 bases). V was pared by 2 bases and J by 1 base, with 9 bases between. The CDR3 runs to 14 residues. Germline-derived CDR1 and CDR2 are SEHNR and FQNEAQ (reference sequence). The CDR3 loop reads CASSLLAESYEQYF. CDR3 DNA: TGTGCCAGCAGCTTATTAGCGGAGTCCTACGAGCAGTACTTC.

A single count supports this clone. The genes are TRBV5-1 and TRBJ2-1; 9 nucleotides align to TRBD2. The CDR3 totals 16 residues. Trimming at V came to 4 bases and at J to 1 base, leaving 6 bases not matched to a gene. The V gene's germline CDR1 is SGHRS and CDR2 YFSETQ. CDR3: CASSPVAGGSYNEQFF. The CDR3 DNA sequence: TGCGCCAGCAGCCCCGTTGCGGGAGGGTCCTACAATGAGCAGTTCTTC.

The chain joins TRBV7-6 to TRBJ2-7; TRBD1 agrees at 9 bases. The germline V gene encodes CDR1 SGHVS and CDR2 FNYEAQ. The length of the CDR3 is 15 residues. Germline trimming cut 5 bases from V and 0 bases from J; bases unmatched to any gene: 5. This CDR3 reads CASSPGTGNSYEQYF. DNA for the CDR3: TGTGCCAGCAGCCCCGGGACAGGGAACTCCTACGAGCAGTACTTC.

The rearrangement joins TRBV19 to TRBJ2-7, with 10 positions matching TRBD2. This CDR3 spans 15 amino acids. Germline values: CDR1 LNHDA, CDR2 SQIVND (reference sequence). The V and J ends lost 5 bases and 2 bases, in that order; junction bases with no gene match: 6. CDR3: CASSAPSGGTYEQYF. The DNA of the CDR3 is TGTGCCAGTAGTGCTCCTAGCGGGGGAACCTACGAGCAGTACTTC.

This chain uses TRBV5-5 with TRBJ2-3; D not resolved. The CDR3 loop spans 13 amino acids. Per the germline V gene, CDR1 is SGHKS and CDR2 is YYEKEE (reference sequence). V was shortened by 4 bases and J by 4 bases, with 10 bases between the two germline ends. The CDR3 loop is CASSPYTPDTQYF. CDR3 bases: TGTGCCAGCAGCCCGTACACCCCAGATACGCAGTATTTT.

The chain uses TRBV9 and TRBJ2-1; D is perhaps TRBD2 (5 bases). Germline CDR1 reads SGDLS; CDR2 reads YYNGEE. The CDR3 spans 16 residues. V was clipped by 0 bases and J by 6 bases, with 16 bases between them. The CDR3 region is CASSVATGLGLNEQFF. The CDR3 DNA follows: TGTGCCAGCAGCGTAGCTACTGGGCTAGGACTCAATGAGCAGTTCTTC.

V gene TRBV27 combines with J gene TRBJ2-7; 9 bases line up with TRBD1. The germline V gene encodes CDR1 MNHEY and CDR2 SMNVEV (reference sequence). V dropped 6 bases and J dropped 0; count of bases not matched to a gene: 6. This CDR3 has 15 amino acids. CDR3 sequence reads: CASSAGTGTSYEQYF. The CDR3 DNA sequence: TGTGCCAGCAGCGCCGGGACAGGGACCTCCTACGAGCAGTACTTC.

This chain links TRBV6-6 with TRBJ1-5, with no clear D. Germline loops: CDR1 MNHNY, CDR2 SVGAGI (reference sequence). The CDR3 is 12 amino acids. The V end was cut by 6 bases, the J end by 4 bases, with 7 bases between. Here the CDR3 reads CASSGWNQPQHF. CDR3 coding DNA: TGTGCCAGCAGCGGGTGGAATCAGCCCCAGCATTTT.

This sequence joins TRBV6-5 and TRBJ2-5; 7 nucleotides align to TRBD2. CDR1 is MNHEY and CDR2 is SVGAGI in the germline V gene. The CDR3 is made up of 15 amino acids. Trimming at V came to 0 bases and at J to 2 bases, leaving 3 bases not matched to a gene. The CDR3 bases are TGTGCCAGCAGTTACTCCCTAGCGGAACAAGAGACCCAGTACTTC. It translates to CASSYSLAEQETQYF.

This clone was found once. The DNA for the CDR3 is TGCGCCAGCAGCCAAGCGGCAGGGAACACCGGGGAGCTGTTTTTT. The encoded protein is CASSQAAGNTGELFF. The rearrangement uses TRBV4-3 and TRBJ2-2; no reliable D call. The CDR3 runs to 15 residues. Trimming stripped 1 base from V and 1 base from J, with 7 bases between. In germline, CDR1 is LGHNA, CDR2 YSLEER.

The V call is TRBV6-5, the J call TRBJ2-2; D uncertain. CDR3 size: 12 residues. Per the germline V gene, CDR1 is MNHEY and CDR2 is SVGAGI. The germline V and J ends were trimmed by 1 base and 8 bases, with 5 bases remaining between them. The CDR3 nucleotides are TGTGCCAGCAGTTACTTCGGGGGGGAGCTGTTTTTT. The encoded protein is CASSYFGGELFF.